This TCR beta chain was recorded in a study of blood T cell repertoires in COVID-19 (TCRdb year 2020). The study in broad terms: Samples covering the acute and convalescent phases of COVID-19 were provided by collaborators in the United States, Italy and Spain. The prospective study material was composed of cDNA or gDNA derived from T cells, B-cell-depleted T cells, or PBMCs. Subjects who had been exposed to COVID-19, were actively infected with it, or had recovered from it provided the deeply sampled blood TCRbeta repertoires that made up the dataset. The repertoires were made available in a free public database intended to serve as a resource for research on the immune response to SARS-CoV-2. Samples were obtained from the ongoing ImmuneRACE study (first 160 participants) and from about 1,300 subjects provided by 6 global collaborators. A de-identified subject ID, COVID-19 status, age in years and sex were almost always included in the sample metadata. Where HLA class I and class II types were available, the types were taken from metadata supplied by the sample provider, not from assay-based typing. The full study reports these points: The quantity of clinical and demographic metadata differed by source and by participant and was supplied without curation.

Each collaborating institution followed its own protocols to collect whole blood in K2EDTA tubes. For TCRbeta analysis, collaborator samples were shipped as frozen whole blood, as isolated PBMCs, or as DNA extracted from either sample type. Per the germline V gene, MDHEN is the CDR1 and SYDVKM is the CDR2. V is cut by 3 bases and J by 4 bases, and the space between the germline ends is 15 bases. Taken from cysteine to phenylalanine, the CDR3 has 15 residues. Left in the record is the CDR3 DNA by itself, 45 bases read in frame from the first base. TCRbeta CDR3 regions were amplified from genomic DNA by means of the immunoSEQ Assay, a bias-controlled multiplex PCR. The source study handled its data this way. The number of nucleated cells in each sample was estimated from the amplification of reference gene primers within the assay. To quantify the absolute abundance of each unique TCRbeta CDR3 rearrangement, sequence reads were collapsed and filtered. Productive Simpson clonality was computed per sample as the square root of Simpson's diversity index over productive rearrangements. The immuneACCESS repertoire file appears here via TCRdb, limited to in-frame rearrangements. These files lack a portion of the clones; in checked studies, under half of the deficit traces to unresolved V genes, and the cause of the others is not known. V, J and clone size reflect that table, while D and trimming were determined from the DNA. This sample lists about 330,000 clones; approximately 85% were detected once. The top ten hold around 6.9% of the sample.

Turning to this clone: Its antigen is unknown. No much larger clone exists at a distance of one base, and base qualities are not known.

In this chain, TRBV28 is recombined with TRBJ1-2; a tentative D match to TRBD1 spans 6 bases. The sequencing input was peripheral blood. This TCR was recovered from a human donor in a cohort sampled during active COVID-19. The sequenced DNA: TGTGCCAGCAGTTTCAGACAGGAGGACCCCTATGGCTACACCTTC. Translation gives CASSFRQEDPYGYTF.